This T cell receptor beta chain was identified in a study of regulatory T cells in long-lasting Graves disease. Whole-study results and caveats: Fewer public clonotypes were shared by new patients (roughly 910) than by persistent patients (about 2,700).

This CDR3 has 19 residues. Looked up from germline, CDR1 is LNHNV and CDR2 is YYDKDF (reference sequence). V gave up 0 bases and J gave up 3 bases; unmatched junction bases: 13. In this sample, this clonotype turned up a few times. No antigen is known for it. Both iRepertoire HTBI primers and Arm-PCR of CDR3 regions were used to build the TCR beta libraries. As handled by the study authors: Identification yielded about 66 TRBV and about 15 TRBJ segments across samples. TCRdb fed the multiplex PCR reads into MiXCR, producing one record per CDR3 protein. What appears here as the V and J calls and clone size reflects TCRdb's work, not the paper's. Here the sample spans under 300,000 distinct CDR3 sequences, approximately 20% being singletons. As for time point: newly diagnosed GD, antithyroid drugs for less than 3 months. Extracted PBMC RNA gave rise to the TCR library. Graves' disease diagnoses used American Thyroid Association guidelines.

The specimen was peripheral blood mononuclear cells (PBMCs), collected at new diagnosis, from a patient treated with antithyroid drugs. V and J are TRBV15 and TRBJ2-3; 9 nucleotides match TRBD2. The receptor's source is a female donor with Graves disease. In DNA, the CDR3 is TGTGCCACCAGCAGAGATCCCCACGCTGCTAGCGGGAATACAGATACGCAGTATTTT. This codes for CATSRDPHAASGNTDTQYF.